Below, one TCR beta chain is given with its context. In its sample, this clonotype was seen many times. The antigen it binds to is not known. Base qualities are not recorded, but no much larger clone differs from it by a single base. TCR beta CDR3 regions were amplified from RNA transcripts. For the first round of RT-PCR on the TCR CDR3, the HTBI primer set was used together with the Qiagen OneStep RT-PCR kit. Libraries were constructed in a second round of multiplex PCR, after which size selection and purification were carried out. Libraries were sequenced paired-end with 100 bp reads on an Illumina HiSeq2000. Turning to the authors' computational methods: SOAPnuke was used to process the raw data, throwing out any read that contained adapters or uncalled bases, had a mean Phred below 15, or lacked an exact constant-primer or identifier match. High-quality paired reads were merged with COPE v1.2.5, and unique nucleotide sequences were defined as clonotypes. MiTCR v1.1 was used to align clonotypes to the IMGT TRBV, TRBD and TRBJ reference segments. Analysis was restricted to V-J combinations with a frequency above 0.0001, which covered just over 98% of repertoires. The TCS score was defined as F50 (clonal expansion) divided by E x V (chaos), with BLOSUM62-based TCRdist calculated between CDR3 peptides within each V-J. Welch's t-statistics and random forest reduced several hundred V-J features to roughly 13, which were used in a naive Bayes classifier (R e1071). TCRdb applied fastp at Q25 and MiXCR to the public reads, then kept only in-frame beta chains. Every CDR3 protein is listed once, alongside the most common genes and DNA of its rows. The V and J calls were determined by TCRdb, not by the authors. This sample has more than 350,000 distinct CDR3 sequences in its table, and 17% of those were observed once. The top ten clones comprise more than 30% of the sample.

The hyperthyroidism patients were between 18 and 65 years old and newly diagnosed, with a disease duration of less than 2 months. Any patient with an uncontrolled infection, another autoimmune disease, pregnancy or lactation was excluded. Diagnoses relied on clinical symptoms, serum thyroxine and TRAb, thyroid ultrasound and orbital computed tomography. Blood from progressor patients was collected at the time of first diagnosis with hyperthyroidism, before any ophthalmopathy symptoms had appeared. Ficoll-Paque density gradient centrifugation was used to isolate PBMCs from around 10 ml of fresh peripheral blood. Patients classed as progressors first received a Graves' hyperthyroidism diagnosis and then went on to develop ophthalmopathy during follow-up. Trizol reagent was used to extract total RNA, and RNA quality was then checked on an Agilent 2100 Bioanalyzer. The CDR3 numbers 13 residues from cysteine through phenylalanine. The read is trimmed to its CDR3 DNA, 39 bases read in frame from base 1. Germline trimming amounts to 5 bases on V and 5 bases on J, with 8 as the count of junction bases outside the gene matches. CDR1 and CDR2, looked up from the germline V gene, are SQVTM and ANQGSEA.

This entry comes from a study of T cells in Graves' hyperthyroidism and ophthalmopathy (dated by TCRdb to about 2019). In the study overall: Peripheral blood samples were taken at initial diagnosis, before any treatment was given. After sampling, hyperthyroidism patients received methimazole starting at 30 mg daily, and ophthalmopathy patients received high-dose intravenous methylprednisolone. TCR Vbeta CDR3 sequencing of roughly 140 peripheral blood samples (approximately 44 ophthalmopathy, 75 or so hyperthyroidism and some 17 progressor patients) is reported in the paper. The approximately 100 discovery patients were divided at random into training and test sets in a 7:3 ratio. TCR V-J signatures able to tell the groups apart were searched for in a discovery cohort of 90 to 100 patients, of whom about 40 had Graves' ophthalmopathy and roughly 57 had stable Graves' hyperthyroidism. Prospective prediction of ophthalmopathy was tested in an independent validation cohort of approximately 18 hyperthyroidism patients and roughly 16 patients who later progressed to ophthalmopathy. Thyroid tissue and blood T-cell repertoires from roughly six Graves' hyperthyroidism patients were also compared in the study. What the study reported, not specific to this receptor: In validation, the model predicted progression to ophthalmopathy with over 65% sensitivity and around 72% specificity, a median of about 6 months before onset. In cross-validation, a model built on a 13 V-J signature told ophthalmopathy apart from stable hyperthyroidism with approximately 90% sensitivity and roughly 81% specificity, and in testing the same model reached 80%/75%. Sample size was not statistically predetermined, and investigators were not blinded to group allocation. Most expanded thyroid clonotypes (frequency above 0.001) were also detected in blood, suggesting blood repertoires may reflect thyroid immune responses.

This chain is built from TRBV29-1 and TRBJ2-5; 7 bases in the middle match TRBD1. This clonotype originated in a woman in her 30s with Graves' hyperthyroidism that later progressed to Graves' ophthalmopathy. The source material was blood. Here is the DNA: TGCAGCGTTCCAGGACAGGCCTCCGAGACCCAGTACTTC. The resulting protein is CSVPGQASETQYF.